Each of the 26 T cell receptor beta chains below was sequenced from the same sample in a study of OX40 agonist ivuxolimab in advanced cancers. TCRdb's table, derived via immunoSEQ multiplex PCR, lists solely in-frame clones and lacks some. The table has approximately 76,000 clones, around 94% seen once. The sample consisted of CD4+ or CD8+ T cells sorted from blood, taken in a trial of the OX40 agonist ivuxolimab. The receptors were sampled from an adult with an advanced solid tumor such as melanoma, head and neck, liver or kidney cancer.

The chain employs TRBV11-3 and TRBJ2-1, with 12 positions matching TRBD2. V was pared by 0 bases and J by 2 bases, with 8 bases of the junction left unmatched. The CDR3 consists of 19 residues. In germline, CDR1 is SGHNT, CDR2 YENEEA. The CDR3 spells CASSLDRLAGVPPYNEQFF. The CDR3 bases are TGTGCCAGCAGCTTAGATAGACTAGCGGGAGTCCCCCCCTACAATGAGCAGTTCTTC.

The rearrangement joins TRBV20-1 to TRBJ2-1; unclear D gene. The CDR3 runs to 10 residues. Trimming pared 2 bases from V and 10 bases from J, leaving 6 bases between. Germline V lookup: CDR1 DFQATT, CDR2 SNEGSKA (reference sequence). CDR3 loop: CSARRSEQFF. CDR3 sequence (DNA): TGCAGTGCTAGACGTTCAGAGCAGTTCTTC.

The chain joins TRBV28 to TRBJ2-5; 12 bases are a match to TRBD2. Matching the DNA end better, TRBJ2-7 makes the J call doubtful. This CDR3 region has 16 residues. CDR1 MDHEN and CDR2 SYDVKM come from the germline V gene. The CDR3 reads CASSRRPTSGRYEQYF. As DNA, the CDR3 is TGTGCCAGCAGTCGTAGACCCACTAGCGGGAGGTACGAGCAGTACTTC.

The V and J genes are TRBV4-1 and TRBJ2-7, with 9 bases matching TRBD1. J lost 4 bases, V lost 4 bases, and 5 bases had no gene match. From germline, CDR1 is MGHRA and CDR2 YSYEKL. The CDR3 has 14 residues. The CDR3 DNA reads as TGCGCCAGCAGCCCACCGGGACAGGGTTACGAGCAGTACTTC. This translates into CASSPPGQGYEQYF.

CDR3: CASSLGSQPQHF. CDR3 sequence (DNA): TGTGCCAGCAGCTTAGGGAGTCAGCCCCAGCATTTT. The genes are TRBV5-4 and TRBJ1-5; D gene unclear. Germline CDR1 and CDR2: SGHNT and YYREEE (reference sequence). This CDR3 comprises 12 residues. The V end was cut by 2 bases, the J end by 6 bases, with 6 bases between.

As DNA, the CDR3 is TGTGCCAGCAGTGGAAACAGGGGGCGGGGATATGGCTACACCTTC. Protein product: CASSGNRGRGYGYTF. The chain recombines TRBV6-1 with TRBJ1-2; TRBD1 agrees at 9 bases. This CDR3 is 15 amino acids long. Looked up from germline, CDR1 is MNHNS and CDR2 is SASEGT. The ends lost 4 bases at V and 5 bases at J; junction bases unmatched: 8.

The gene calls are TRBV19 and TRBJ2-5; D might be TRBD1 or TRBD2, each matching 6 bases. Germline V CDR1 and CDR2: LNHDA, SQIVND (reference sequence). CDR3 size: 13 residues. Trimming left V 6 bases short and J 4 bases short, with 12 bases between. The CDR3 loop is CASRLRGVETQYF. The CDR3 DNA reads TGTGCCAGTAGACTGAGGGGGGTAGAGACCCAGTACTTC. The full variable domain, rest sourced from reference TRBV19 and TRBJ2-5, is DGGITQSPKYLFRKEGQNVTLSCEQNLNHDAMYWYRQDPGQGLRLIYYSQIVNDFQKGDIAEGYSVSREKKESFPLTVTSAQKNPTAFYLCASRLRGVETQYFGPGTRLLVL.

The chain carries TRBV21-1 and TRBJ1-2; the D segment call TRBD1 is taken from the table without a DNA check. TRBV21-1 is a documented pseudogene. The CDR3 is 15 amino acids. The DNA for the CDR3 is TGTGCCAGCAGCAAGAGACAGGAGCCCGACTATGGCTACACCTTC. This sequence encodes CASSKRQEPDYGYTF.

The V and J genes are TRBV11-2 and TRBJ2-1; D call uncertain. The CDR3 sequence is 15 residues long. With 0 bases removed from V and 6 bases from J, the gap between germline ends came to 12 bases. Germline V CDR1 and CDR2: SGHAT, FQNNGV. CDR3 sequence reads: CASSLEFGPGNEQFF. The CDR3 DNA reads TGTGCCAGCAGCTTAGAGTTCGGACCGGGCAATGAGCAGTTCTTC.

This clone came up a few times. The chain is built from TRBV27 and TRBJ1-1; D is undetermined. The V and J ends lost 3 bases and 5 bases respectively, with 13 bases between them. The V gene's germline CDR1 is MNHEY and CDR2 SMNVEV (reference sequence). The CDR3 length is 14 residues. The CDR3 reads CASSLHGEGTEAFF. CDR3 DNA: TGTGCCAGCAGTTTGCACGGAGAAGGGACTGAAGCTTTCTTT.

The J gene is TRBJ2-1, the V gene TRBV4-3; 8 nucleotides align to TRBD1. This CDR3 is built from 15 residues. Germline V gene sequence: CDR1 LGHNA, CDR2 YSLEER. V shed 1 base and J 7 bases; nucleotides not matched to a gene: 6. The CDR3 reads CASSQGTGRANEQFF. The CDR3 bases are TGCGCCAGCAGCCAAGGGACAGGGAGAGCAAATGAGCAGTTCTTC.

The chain combines TRBV29-1 with TRBJ2-7; TRBD2 matches at 7 bases. V dropped 6 bases and J dropped 3; count of bases not matched to a gene: 8. CDR1 and CDR2 (germline): SQVTM, ANQGSEA. This CDR3 is 13 amino acids long. The CDR3 here is CSVSTSAYYEQYF. For the CDR3, the DNA is TGCAGCGTGTCTACTAGCGCCTACTACGAGCAGTACTTC.

The chain links TRBV27 to TRBJ2-7; 13 nucleotides align to TRBD2. The germline CDR1 and CDR2 sequences are MNHEY and SMNVEV (reference sequence). V was clipped by 0 bases and J by 7 bases; unmatched bases: 3. The CDR3 consists of 15 residues. The CDR3 nucleotides are TGTGCCAGCAGTTTATCCCCGGGACTAGCGGGGGAGCAGTACTTC. It translates to CASSLSPGLAGEQYF.

A word on this clone: At one end, the junction sequence differs from germline, possibly due to a read error. The V call is TRBV7-7, the J call TRBJ2-1, with 11 bases matching TRBD2. Germline V gives CDR1 SSHAT, CDR2 FNYEAQ (reference sequence). This CDR3 contains 19 residues. Written as DNA, the CDR3 is TGTGCTAGCAGCTTAGAGGCTAGCGGGAGGTTCCCTCCCTACAATGAGCAGTTCTTC. Translating it yields CASSLEASGRFPPYNEQFF.

V is TRBV6-5 and J is TRBJ2-7; weak D call: TRBD1 (5 bases). Trimming pared 5 bases from V and 2 bases from J, leaving 13 bases between. This CDR3 contains 14 residues. Germline V CDR1 and CDR2: MNHEY, SVGAGI. The CDR3 region has the DNA TGTGCCAGCAGTGTTCAAGGGGCCACCTACGAGCAGTACTTC. The encoded protein is CASSVQGATYEQYF.

In this sample, this clone turned up a few times. This rearrangement joins TRBV5-6 to TRBJ2-1, with D possibly being TRBD1 or TRBD2 (5 bases each). Trimming left V 3 bases short and J 6 bases short, with 28 bases between. This CDR3 spans 19 amino acids. From germline, CDR1 is SGHDT and CDR2 YYEEEE. The CDR3 protein is CASSSWTLEGPGHLNEQFF. CDR3 sequence (DNA): TGTGCCAGCAGCTCTTGGACGCTAGAGGGCCCTGGACATCTCAATGAGCAGTTCTTC.

This clone showed up just once. The V and J genes are TRBV2 and TRBJ2-5; D is uncertain. The CDR3 is 15 residues long. Germline V gene lookup returns CDR1 SNHLY and CDR2 FYNNEI. V lost 3 bases and J lost 2, with 13 bases in between. DNA for the CDR3: TGTGCCAGCAGTGACATTCGAGTTGGACAAGAGACCCAGTACTTC. This encodes CASSDIRVGQETQYF.

This clone was counted once. The V and J genes are TRBV7-3 and TRBJ2-3; TRBD2 matches at 7 bases. J lost 5 bases, V lost 3 bases, and 11 bases had no gene match. The CDR3 consists of 16 residues. Germline assignment: CDR1 SGHTA and CDR2 FQGTGA. The CDR3 nucleotides read TGTGCCAGCAGCTTTCTTGGCGGGAGAAGGATAGATACGCAGTATTTT. Its translation: CASSFLGGRRIDTQYF.

The J gene is TRBJ2-5, the V gene TRBV7-2; 10 bases map to TRBD1. J was trimmed by 5 bases and V by 2 bases; bases with no gene match: 5. CDR1 and CDR2 (germline): SGHTA, FQGNSA. There are 15 residues in the CDR3. CDR3 DNA: TGTGCCAGCAGCTTAATTCCGGGACAGGGGGAGACCCAGTACTTC. This gives the protein CASSLIPGQGETQYF.

The genes are TRBV19 and TRBJ1-2; D perhaps matches TRBD1 (5 bases). Germline assignment: CDR1 LNHDA and CDR2 SQIVND (reference sequence). Trimming left V 1 base short and J 5 bases short, with 11 bases between. This CDR3 spans 14 amino acids. The CDR3 sequence is CASSIGTGSYGYTF. In DNA form, the CDR3 reads TGTGCCAGTAGTATAGGTACAGGTTCTTATGGCTACACCTTC.

V gene TRBV14 combines with J gene TRBJ2-7; 14 nucleotides agree with TRBD2. Trimming took 4 bases from V and 2 from J; bases not matched to a gene: 13. The CDR3 has 19 residues. Germline CDR1 SGHDN, CDR2 FVKESK. The CDR3 sequence: CASSPEGLAGVRGPYEQYF. For the CDR3, the DNA is TGTGCCAGCAGCCCAGAGGGACTAGCGGGAGTTAGGGGGCCCTACGAGCAGTACTTC. Full variable domain (outside the CDR3, taken from reference TRBV14 and TRBJ2-7): EAGVTQFPSHSVIEKGQTVTLRCDPISGHDNLYWYRRVMGKEIKFLLHFVKESKQDESGMPNNRFLAERTGGTYSTLKVQPAELEDSGVYFCASSPEGLAGVRGPYEQYFGPGTRLTVT.

This clone came up a few times. The chain couples TRBV29-1 to TRBJ1-2, with 9 nucleotides matching TRBD1. The ends lost 5 bases at V and 2 bases at J; junction bases unmatched: 6. Germline values: CDR1 SQVTM, CDR2 ANQGSEA. The CDR3 spans 14 residues. DNA for the CDR3: TGCAGCGTTTTGGGGGGACAGGGAAACTATGGCTACACCTTC. It specifies CSVLGGQGNYGYTF.

This sequence joins TRBV5-1 and TRBJ1-1, with unresolved D. CDR1 is SGHRS and CDR2 is YFSETQ in the germline V gene. CDR3 size: 17 residues. Trimming stripped 0 bases from V and 3 bases from J, with 18 bases between. CDR3 bases: TGCGCCAGCAGCTTGGTATTTTCTGGGCCCGTTGACACTGAAGCTTTCTTT. Translating it yields CASSLVFSGPVDTEAFF.

The rearrangement links TRBV7-3 to TRBJ2-6, with 12 positions matching TRBD2. Germline CDR1 is SGHTA and CDR2 is FQGTGA. CDR3 length: 19 residues. J was trimmed by 3 bases and V by 0 bases; bases with no gene match: 6. The chain's CDR3 is CASSLTGLAGGYGANVLTF. The CDR3 nucleotides are TGTGCCAGCAGCTTAACCGGTCTAGCGGGAGGGTATGGGGCCAACGTCCTGACTTTC.

Here the CDR3 DNA reads TGTGCCAGCAGCTTAGGGGACGGGCCCTACGAGCAGTACTTC. It specifies CASSLGDGPYEQYF. The chain is built from TRBV11-3 and TRBJ2-7; D is possibly TRBD1 or TRBD2 (5 bases each). The V gene's germline CDR1 is SGHNT and CDR2 YENEEA. The CDR3 runs to 14 residues. V was pared by 1 base and J by 2 bases, with 9 bases between. The whole variable domain, filled in from reference TRBV11-3 and TRBJ2-7, reads EAGVVQSPRYKIIEKKQPVAFWCNPISGHNTLYWYLQNLGQGPELLIRYENEEAVDDSQLPKDRFSAERLKGVDSTLKIQPAELGDSAVYLCASSLGDGPYEQYFGPGTRLTVT.

The V and J genes are TRBV6-5 and TRBJ2-7; 7 nucleotides agree with TRBD2. The V gene end was trimmed by 4 bases and the J gene end by 2 bases; junction bases not matched to a gene: 8. Germline CDR1 is MNHEY and CDR2 is SVGAGI. This CDR3 spans 15 amino acids. CDR3 in amino acids: CASSFSAGLAYEQYF. CDR3 coding DNA: TGTGCCAGCAGTTTTTCAGCGGGACTGGCCTACGAGCAGTACTTC.